Listed below are T cell receptor beta chains from one sample, sequenced in a study of Ad26.COV2.S vaccination and SARS-CoV-2 variants. The table came from immunoSEQ multiplex PCR; TCRdb's copy has only in-frame clones and leaves some out. The sample lists nearly 95,000 clones, roughly 84% seen once, with roughly 15% in the top ten. The sequences come from peripheral blood, collected after recovery from COVID-19. The receptors were gathered from a human donor who had recovered from COVID-19. The CDR3 runs from the conserved cysteine through the conserved F or W. The D gene is left open where the match is weak. Clone size appears in some rows only: once, few, many, or a class for an expanded clone.

>TRBV7-9|-|TRBJ2-6|-
TGTGCCAGCAGCTTTACCGCGGGCCCAGGGGCCAACGTCCTGACTTTC
CASSFTAGPGANVLTF
>TRBV9|TRBD1|TRBJ1-6|-
TGTGCCAGCAGCGCGGGACAGGGCGGGAATTCACCCCTCCACTTT
CASSAGQGGNSPLHF
>TRBV19|-|TRBJ2-7|-
TGTGCCAGTAGTATACTTGCGTCAGGGAGCTCCTACGAGCAGTACTTC
CASSILASGSSYEQYF
>TRBV18|-|TRBJ2-3|-
TGTGCCAGCTCACCACCGTCAGATACGCAGTATTTT
CASSPPSDTQYF
>TRBV24-1|-|TRBJ2-1|-
TGTGCCACCAGTGACTATACAGAAAGCTCCTACAATGAGCAGTTCTTC
CATSDYTESSYNEQFF
>TRBV7-9|-|TRBJ2-7|-
TGTGCCAGCAGGCCAGGGATTTCCTACGAGCAGTACTTC
CASRPGISYEQYF
>TRBV5-5|-|TRBJ2-3|-
TGTGCCAGCAGCCAGGGTCATACCCCAGATACGCAGTATTTT
CASSQGHTPDTQYF
>TRBV18|TRBD1|TRBJ2-3|-
TGTGCCAGCTCACCGGGACAGCGCTCCACAGATACGCAGTATTTT
CASSPGQRSTDTQYF
>TRBV28|-|TRBJ1-5|once
TGTGCCAGCAGTTTATCAGGCGTTTATAGCAATCAGCCCCAGCATTTT
CASSLSGVYSNQPQHF
>TRBV19|-|TRBJ2-5|-
TGTGCCAGTAGCCCTCGGGGGCAAGAGACCCAGTACTTC
CASSPRGQETQYF
>TRBV19|-|TRBJ2-2|-
TGTGCCAGTAACAAGGGAAGAAGCACCGGGGAGCTGTTTTTT
CASNKGRSTGELFF
>TRBV19|TRBD1|TRBJ2-2|few
TGTGCCAGTAGACTACAGGGGAGCACCGGGGAGCTGTTTTTT
CASRLQGSTGELFF
>TRBV28|TRBD2|TRBJ2-7|-
TGTGCCGCGGGCGGGAGGAGCTCCTACGAGCAGTACTTC
CAAGGRSSYEQYF
>TRBV11-2|-|TRBJ2-1|-
TGTGCCAGCAGCTCCGACAGCTACAATGAGCAGTTCTTC
CASSSDSYNEQFF
>TRBV7-8|TRBD2|TRBJ2-3|-
TGTGCCAGCAGCTTAGCGAATCTAGCGGGAGGCACAGATACGCAGTATTTT
CASSLANLAGGTDTQYF
>TRBV24-1|-|TRBJ2-2|-
TGTGCCACCCAGAACACCGGGGAGCTGTTTTTT
CATQNTGELFF
>TRBV11-3|TRBD2|TRBJ2-5|once
TGTGCCAGCAGCGTTCGACTAGCGTCTCAGAGGGAGACCCAGTACTTC
CASSVRLASQRETQYF
>TRBV7-2|-|TRBJ2-2|-
TGTGCCAGCAGCACGACTCTCGGAGAGTTGGTCGGGGAGCTGTTTTTT
CASSTTLGELVGELFF
>TRBV6-2/TRBV6-3|TRBD2|TRBJ2-1|-
TGTGCCAGCAGCATAGCGGGAGCCCAGGTGTATGAGCAGTTCTTC
CASSIAGAQVYEQFF
>TRBV12-3/TRBV12-4|-|TRBJ2-1|-
TGTGCCAGCAGTTTGAGCTCCTACAATGAGCAGTTCTTC
CASSLSSYNEQFF
>TRBV7-9|TRBD1|TRBJ2-2|-
TGTGCCAGCAGCGGTGACAGGGTAGAGCTGTTTTTT
CASSGDRVELFF
>TRBV10-1|-|TRBJ2-1|-
TGCGCCAGCAGTGGGGCTCGGGGAGGTGAGCAGTTCTTC
CASSGARGGEQFF
>TRBV28|TRBD2|TRBJ2-3|-
TGTGCCAGCAGCCTTTTGGGACTAGTTAGAGATACGCAGTATTTT
CASSLLGLVRDTQYF
>TRBV5-1|-|TRBJ2-5|-
TGCGCCAGCAGCTTGGCGGGGTACCAAGAGACCCAGTACTTC
CASSLAGYQETQYF
>TRBV27|-|TRBJ2-1|few
TGTGCCAGCAGTTTTGAGGCCTACAATGAGCAGTTCTTC
CASSFEAYNEQFF
>TRBV5-1|-|TRBJ2-5|-
TGCGCCAGCAGCTTGGAGCCCGGGTTATACGGGACCCAGTACTTC
CASSLEPGLYGTQYF
>TRBV24-1|-|TRBJ2-3|-
TGTGCCACCCTCCCAGGCCACACAGATACGCAGTATTTT
CATLPGHTDTQYF
>TRBV3-1/TRBV3-2|-|TRBJ2-1|-
TGTGCCAGCACTATTGACAATGAGCAGTTCTTC
CASTIDNEQFF
>TRBV20-1|-|TRBJ2-2|-
TGCAGTGCTAGTCAGGGTATGGACACCGGGGAGCTGTTTTTT
CSASQGMDTGELFF
>TRBV18|-|TRBJ2-2|-
TGTGCCAGCTCACCACCGGGCACCGGGGAGCTGTTTTTT
CASSPPGTGELFF
>TRBV10-2|-|TRBJ1-2|-
TGCGCCAGCAGTGAGTCGAACGGGGTGGAGGGCTACACCTTC
CASSESNGVEGYTF
>TRBV4-1|-|TRBJ1-1|-
TGCGCCAGCAGCCAAGTTGTCATGAACACTGAAGCTTTCTTT
CASSQVVMNTEAFF
>TRBV4-3|-|TRBJ2-7|-
TGCGCCAGCAGCCAAGATGGCAGGAACGAGCAGTACTTC
CASSQDGRNEQYF
>TRBV28|TRBD2|TRBJ2-2|few
TGTGCCAGCAGTTTGCAGCTAGCGGGAGAGATCGGGGAGCTGTTTTTT
CASSLQLAGEIGELFF
>TRBV7-6|TRBD2|TRBJ2-7|-
TGTGCCAGCAGCGTCTCCGGGACTAGCGCCCGCGAGCAGTACTTC
CASSVSGTSAREQYF
>TRBV3-1/TRBV3-2|-|TRBJ1-1|-
TGTGCCAGCAGCCAAGGACTGCCTGACAAGAACACTGAAGCTTTCTTT
CASSQGLPDKNTEAFF
>TRBV6-2/TRBV6-3|TRBD2|TRBJ2-7|once
TGTGCCAGCAGTACGACTAGCGGTACCTACGAGCAGTACTTC
CASSTTSGTYEQYF
>TRBV18|TRBD1|TRBJ2-3|few
TGTGCCAGCTCACCTAATACAGGGGGCTCCTTCACAGATACGCAGTATTTT
CASSPNTGGSFTDTQYF
>TRBV18|-|TRBJ2-1|-
TGTGCCAGCTCACCAAAGGGTGAGCAGTTCTTC
CASSPKGEQFF
>TRBV6-2/TRBV6-3|-|TRBJ1-6|few
TGTGCCAGCAGTTACGTGCGGAAGGTCAATTCACCCCTCCACTTT
CASSYVRKVNSPLHF
>TRBV25-1|TRBD1|TRBJ1-6|few
TGTGCCAGCAGTGCCTCACAGGGGGTACCCTATAATTCACCCCTCCACTTT
CASSASQGVPYNSPLHF
>TRBV5-1|-|TRBJ1-1|once
TGCGCCAGCAGCTTCTCCGTGGGCCCGGGTTCTCTTACTGAAGCTTTCTTT
CASSFSVGPGSLTEAFF